The 17 T cell receptor beta chains reported below all come from one sample, sequenced in a study of CD8+CD57+ T cells in acquired aplastic anemia. The study profiled TCR beta VDJ and CDR3 using genomic DNA as template. TCRdb fed the reads into MiXCR, producing one record per CDR3 protein. The sample records about 420,000 distinct CDR3 sequences, 65% to 75% being singletons. Sequencing was carried out using sorted CD4+, CD8+, or CD8+CD57+ T cells (not recorded which) from PBMCs. The source of these receptors is a human donor in good health, serving as a control.

This chain connects TRBV5-5 to TRBJ2-7, with 8 bases that match TRBD1. In germline, CDR1 is SGHKS, CDR2 YYEKEE (reference sequence). This CDR3 comprises 15 residues. V dropped 8 bases and J dropped 5; count of bases not matched to a gene: 15. CDR3 coding DNA: TGTGCCAGTGGTCCCTACCCACAGGGGGTTCACGAGCAGTACTTC. It translates to CASGPYPQGVHEQYF. Drawing the rest from reference TRBV5-5 and TRBJ2-7, the complete variable domain is DAGVTQSPTHLIKTRGQQVTLRCSPISGHKSVSWYQQVLGQGPQFIFQYYEKEERGRGNFPDRFSARQFPNYSSELNVNALLLGDSALYLCASGPYPQGVHEQYFGPGTRLTVT.

On this clonotype itself: A read error may account for a junction end that differs from germline. This chain connects TRBV7-2 to TRBJ2-7; TRBD1 might be the D (6 bases). Germline lookup yields CDR1 SGHTA and CDR2 FQGNSA. This CDR3 has 14 amino acids. The CDR3, as DNA: TGTGCCAGCAGCGGACAGTGTGTCGCCTACGAGCAGCATTTC. Translation: CASSGQCVAYEQHF.

As for this clonotype: A read error is likely, as this CDR3 ends without the conserved phenylalanine or tryptophan. No DNA is shown, since the ends of the CDR3 on it are uncertain; the CDR3 is the one TCRdb lists. The gene calls are TRBV7-2 and TRBJ1-3; TRBD1 is the table's D call, not checked against the DNA. The CDR3 adds up to 14 amino acids, both ends counted. Germline V gene lookup returns CDR1 SGHTA and CDR2 FQGNSA. CDR3 sequence reads: CASAEGMNTEAFFG.

V and J are TRBV12-3 or TRBV12-4 and TRBJ1-1, with D hard to call. V lost 9 bases and J lost 1, with 15 bases in between. The CDR3 covers 14 residues. CDR3 protein: CASILLGRNTEAFF. The CDR3 DNA reads as TGTGCCAGTATTTTACTTGGAAGGAACACTGAAGCTTTCTTT.

Note on this clonotype: This may come from a read error, since a much larger clone is one base off. The chain is built from TRBV3-2 and TRBJ2-3; TRBD2 is the table's D call, not checked against the DNA. TRBV3-2 is recorded as a pseudogene. This CDR3 is built from 18 residues. The CDR3 DNA reads as TGTGCCAGCAGCCCCAGCGGGGGGTATGGGGCTTACACAGGTACGCAGTATTTT. Protein product: CASSPSGGYGAYTGTQYF.

The chain carries TRBV9 and TRBJ1-5, with D unresolved. The CDR3 is 19 residues long. Germline CDR1 SGDLS, CDR2 YYNGEE. V gave up 2 bases and J gave up 2 bases, with 23 bases separating them. The CDR3: CASSVQSSGEVGGNQPQHF. For the CDR3, the DNA is TGTGCCAGCAGCGTTCAGAGCTCTGGGGAGGTTGGAGGCAATCAGCCCCAGCATTTT. Using reference TRBV9 and TRBJ1-5 for the parts outside the CDR3, the full variable domain is DSGVTQTPKHLITATGQRVTLRCSPRSGDLSVYWYQQSLDQGLQFLIQYYNGEERAKGNILERFSAQQFPDLHSELNLSSLELGDSALYFCASSVQSSGEVGGNQPQHFGDGTRLSIL.

This clonotype was seen at least ten times. CDR3 region: CASSFGTNQPQHF. The DNA of the CDR3 is TGTGCCAGCAGTTTTGGTACAAATCAGCCCCAGCATTTT. The V gene is TRBV12-3 or TRBV12-4, the J gene TRBJ1-5; D is ambiguous. This CDR3 region has 13 residues. Trimming cost V 3 bases and J 4 bases, with 7 bases left between them.

This clonotype was picked up a small number of times. V and J are TRBV6-2 or TRBV6-3 and TRBJ2-4; D is uncertain. V was shortened by 5 bases and J by 3 bases, with 17 bases between the two germline ends. The germline gives CDR1 MNHEY, CDR2 SVGEGT. This CDR3 is 16 amino acids long. CDR3 coding DNA: TGTGCCAGCAGTCGACCCTCCCGGGCCTTCAAAAACATTCAGTACTTC. Its translation: CASSRPSRAFKNIQYF.

V and J are TRBV2 and TRBJ1-5; D is unclear. Trimming pared 6 bases from V and 16 bases from J, leaving 28 bases between. The V gene's germline CDR1 is SNHLY and CDR2 FYNNEI. The CDR3 extends over 15 amino acids. The CDR3 sequence: CASSSESLSNHHPHF. The CDR3 DNA reads TGTGCCAGCAGCAGCGAGAGCCTTAGCAATCACCACCCCCATTTT.

Turning to this clonotype: The conserved phenylalanine or tryptophan normally closing the CDR3 is absent here, so this likely arose from a read error. V gene TRBV7-2 combines with J gene TRBJ1-5; D is unresolved. The V and J ends lost 4 bases and 9 bases respectively, with 22 bases between them. The V gene's germline CDR1 is SGHTA and CDR2 FQGNSA. This CDR3 is 16 amino acids long. CDR3 protein: CASSSCTKTSDTPQHV. The CDR3 DNA reads TGTGCCAGCAGCTCTTGCACAAAGACGTCAGATACGCCCCAGCATGTT.

The rearrangement joins TRBV20-1 to TRBJ1-3, with no clear D. Germline-derived CDR1 and CDR2 are DFQATT and SNEGSKA (reference sequence). The CDR3 consists of 16 residues. Trimming removed 1 base at V and 0 bases at J, with 13 bases between. The CDR3 is CSARVPGWYSGNTIYF. The CDR3 DNA reads TGCAGTGCTAGAGTACCGGGGTGGTACTCTGGAAACACCATATATTTT.

In the case of this clonotype: An end of the junction differs from the germline gene, which may be a read error. This chain links TRBV6-5 with TRBJ1-2, with D unclear. This CDR3 comprises 15 residues. Germline CDR1 MNHEY, CDR2 SVGAGI. This CDR3 reads CASSDSGRANYGYTF. The DNA for the CDR3 is TGTGCCAGCAGTGACTCGGGCCGAGCTAACTATGGCTACACCTTC.

This clonotype was seen at least ten times. One junction end does not reproduce the germline sequence, and a read error may be involved. The chain has TRBV7-2 and TRBJ1-2, with TRBD1 as a possible D gene (5 bases). The CDR3 is 16 amino acids. CDR1 is SGHTA, CDR2 FQGNSA, per germline. The CDR3 nucleotides are TGTGCCAGCAGCATAGCCCCTCTGGGCAGGGCGGCTGGCTACACCTTC. It translates to CASSIAPLGRAAGYTF.

In its sample, this clonotype was seen many times. J is TRBJ1-4 and V is TRBV3-1; D might be TRBD1 (5 bases). Germline V gives CDR1 LGHDT, CDR2 YNNKEL (reference sequence). The CDR3 consists of 15 residues. V lost 4 bases and J lost 12, with 21 bases in between. The CDR3 sequence is CASSLTGTGFKELFF. In nucleotides, the CDR3 is TGTGCCAGCAGCCTCACCGGGACTGGGTTTAAGGAACTGTTTTTT.

This clonotype has just one count. This chain connects TRBV7-3 to TRBJ2-5; no clear D. Trimming removed 10 bases from V and 4 bases from J, with 19 bases in between. The V gene's germline CDR1 is SGHTA and CDR2 FQGTGA. The CDR3 spans 14 residues. The CDR3 is CATSLSQPTETQYF. The CDR3 DNA reads TGTGCCACCAGTTTATCACAGCCTACAGAGACCCAGTACTTC.

This clonotype has just a few counts. The CDR3 carries no conserved terminal phenylalanine or tryptophan, so it likely arises from a read error. The DNA is left out, because the CDR3 cannot be placed on it with certainty; the CDR3 is given as TCRdb lists it. The rearrangement joins TRBV2 to TRBJ1-2; the listed D gene, TRBD1, was not tested against the DNA. Looked up from germline, CDR1 is SNHLY and CDR2 is FYNNEI. Both ends counted, the CDR3 spans 15 residues. CDR3 sequence: CASRGTANYGYTFGS.

V gene TRBV2 combines with J gene TRBJ2-7; 12 nucleotides align to TRBD2. This CDR3 spans 13 amino acids. V was pared by 5 bases and J by 6 bases, with 2 bases of the junction left unmatched. Germline CDR1 SNHLY, CDR2 FYNNEI. CDR3 in amino acids: CASSRLAGAEQYF. The DNA of the CDR3 is TGTGCCAGCAGTCGACTAGCGGGGGCCGAGCAGTACTTC.